The 25 T cell receptor beta chains reported below all come from one sample, sequenced in a study of OX40 agonist ivuxolimab in advanced cancers. Library generation was performed with the immunoSEQ multiplex PCR assay. Sourced from immuneACCESS, this table was stored by TCRdb with only in-frame sequences that have V and J called. A share of the clones is absent; for the studies checked, an unresolved V gene accounts for under half, and the remainder has no known explanation. A total of over 10,000 clones appear in this sample, 70% to 85% of them only once. The ten most abundant clones make up 42% of the sample. This specimen was CD4+ or CD8+ T cells sorted from blood, taken in a trial of the OX40 agonist ivuxolimab. Receptors originate from an adult with an advanced solid tumor such as melanoma, head and neck, liver or kidney cancer.

The V call is TRBV6-1, the J call TRBJ2-7; D is perhaps TRBD2 (5 bases). Germline V CDR1 and CDR2: MNHNS, SASEGT. Trimming pared 3 bases from V and 6 bases from J, leaving 9 bases between. The CDR3 extends over 12 amino acids. The DNA of the CDR3 is TGTGCCAGCAGTGATCGGGGAACCGAGCAGTACTTC. Amino acids: CASSDRGTEQYF.

The CDR3 nucleotides read TGTGCCAGCAGCGTAGGGGGGATGGCCTACGAGCAGTACTTC. Translating it yields CASSVGGMAYEQYF. The chain combines TRBV9 with TRBJ2-7; the D call may be TRBD1 or TRBD2 (5 bases each). The CDR3 is 14 residues long. Germline V gene sequence: CDR1 SGDLS, CDR2 YYNGEE. The ends were cut back, 0 bases at V and 2 bases at J, with 9 bases in the middle.

This chain joins TRBV10-3 and TRBJ2-7, with a possible D match to TRBD1 (6 bases). Germline V lookup: CDR1 ENHRY, CDR2 SYGVKD. The CDR3 is 17 residues long. V dropped 4 bases and J dropped 2 bases, with 21 bases sitting between them. The DNA for the CDR3 is TGTGCCATCAGTGGGACAGCCCCCGGGACCACAACCTACGAGCAGTACTTC. Translating it yields CAISGTAPGTTTYEQYF.

The CDR3 DNA follows: TGTGCCAGCAGTCGGGACCGGGAGGGCAATCAGCCCCAGCATTTT. Translating gives CASSRDREGNQPQHF. V and J are TRBV28 and TRBJ1-5; a weak D match, TRBD1 (5 bases). Trimming took 5 bases from V and 2 from J, leaving 13 bases between them. The CDR3 is 15 residues long. CDR1 MDHEN and CDR2 SYDVKM come from the germline V gene. Drawing the rest from reference TRBV28 and TRBJ1-5, the complete variable domain is DVKVTQSSRYLVKRTGEKVFLECVQDMDHENMFWYRQDPGLGLRLIYFSYDVKMKEKGDIPEGYSVSREKKERFSLILESASTNQTSMYLCASSRDREGNQPQHFGDGTRLSIL.

The chain couples TRBV27 to TRBJ1-2; 11 nucleotides line up with TRBD1. The CDR3 spans 16 residues. The ends lost 5 bases at V and 9 bases at J; junction bases unmatched: 14. The germline V gene has CDR1 MNHEY and CDR2 SMNVEV (reference sequence). The CDR3 nucleotides are TGTGCCAGCAGTACGTTCAGTGCCGGGACAGGGGGTCGCTACACCTTC. Encoded protein: CASSTFSAGTGGRYTF.

CDR3 DNA: TGTGCCAGCAGCTTAGCCGACACAGATACGCAGTATTTT. Translation gives CASSLADTDTQYF. J is TRBJ2-3 and V is TRBV11-2; D call uncertain. Germline CDR1 is SGHAT and CDR2 is FQNNGV. V lost 1 base and J lost 2, with 4 bases in between. The length of the CDR3 is 13 residues.

This clone was seen more than once but under ten times. The DNA for the CDR3 is TGTGCCAGCAGCTTAAGCGGACAGGGGTTGGATACGCAGTATTTT. Translation gives CASSLSGQGLDTQYF. The chain couples TRBV7-9 to TRBJ2-3; 9 bases are a match to TRBD1. Germline V gives CDR1 SEHNR, CDR2 FQNEAQ (reference sequence). The junction had 6 bases not matched to a gene; V was cut back by 2 bases and J by 6 bases. The CDR3 totals 15 residues.

The chain recombines TRBV6-5 with TRBJ1-1; 7 bases fit TRBD1. The CDR3 extends over 14 amino acids. The germline V gene has CDR1 MNHEY and CDR2 SVGAGI. Trimming at V came to 6 bases and at J to 3 bases, leaving 7 bases not matched to a gene. The CDR3 is CASRHDRADTEAFF. CDR3 sequence (DNA): TGTGCCAGCAGGCACGACAGGGCGGACACTGAAGCTTTCTTT.

J is TRBJ1-5 and V is TRBV28, with 7 positions matching TRBD1. V was clipped by 4 bases and J by 3 bases; unmatched bases: 6. Germline V gene data show CDR1 as MDHEN and CDR2 as SYDVKM. This CDR3 has 15 residues. The CDR3 nucleotides are TGTGCCAGCAGTTCTTTGACAGGGTCCAATCAGCCCCAGCATTTT. It specifies CASSSLTGSNQPQHF.

The rearrangement links TRBV11-3 to TRBJ2-7; D possibly corresponds to TRBD1 (6 bases). Trimming stripped 5 bases from V and 5 bases from J, with 13 bases between. The CDR3 covers 13 residues. From germline, CDR1 is SGHNT and CDR2 YENEEA. The CDR3 region has the DNA TGTGCCAGCAGCCGCCGGACAGCCAACGAGCAGTACTTC. This encodes CASSRRTANEQYF.

This clone was observed a single time. This chain links TRBV4-3 with TRBJ2-7, with D maybe TRBD1 (7 bases). V was cut by 0 bases and J by 3 bases, with 12 bases left in between. Germline V gene sequence: CDR1 LGHNA, CDR2 YSLEER. The length of the CDR3 is 15 residues. The CDR3 nucleotides read TGCGCCAGCAGCCAAGATCGGCAGGGGGGCTACGAGCAGTACTTC. Translated, it gives CASSQDRQGGYEQYF.

The chain recombines TRBV7-6 with TRBJ1-2; no definite D call. The CDR3 totals 13 residues. Trimming cost V 5 bases and J 4 bases, with 11 bases left between them. The germline V gene has CDR1 SGHVS and CDR2 FNYEAQ. The CDR3 DNA is TGTGCCAGCAGCCCTACTCCCAGCTATGGCTACACCTTC. Translating gives CASSPTPSYGYTF.

V and J are TRBV5-1 and TRBJ2-7; D may be TRBD2 (6 bases). With 0 bases removed from V and 1 base from J, the gap between germline ends came to 11 bases. Germline-derived CDR1 and CDR2 are SGHRS and YFSETQ. The CDR3 has 15 residues. CDR3 coding DNA: TGCGCCAGCAGCTTGGAAAGCGGGTTGTCCTACGAGCAGTACTTC. Translating it yields CASSLESGLSYEQYF.

The chain couples TRBV25-1 to TRBJ1-1; possible D gene TRBD1, 5 bases. The CDR3 contains 11 residues. Germline CDR1 and CDR2: MGHDK and SYGVNS. V was cut by 6 bases and J by 6 bases, with 8 bases left in between. In nucleotides, the CDR3 is TGTGCCAGCAGAGGAGGGGCTGAAGCTTTCTTT. This sequence encodes CASRGGAEAFF.

The chain uses TRBV19 and TRBJ1-1; 8 nucleotides line up with TRBD1. This CDR3 contains 13 residues. After removal of 5 bases from V and 3 bases from J, the junction contained 2 bases not matched to a gene. CDR1 and CDR2 from the germline V gene are LNHDA and SQIVND (reference sequence). The CDR3 loop reads CASSSGGYTEAFF. In DNA form, the CDR3 reads TGTGCCAGTAGTTCAGGGGGCTACACTGAAGCTTTCTTT.

V and J are TRBV5-1 and TRBJ2-1; the match to TRBD2 covers 11 bases. Germline V lookup: CDR1 SGHRS, CDR2 YFSETQ. The CDR3 loop spans 15 amino acids. The trim removed 4 bases at V and 4 bases at J, leaving 4 bases unmatched. The CDR3 spells CASSATSGEYNEQFF. In nucleotides, the CDR3 is TGCGCCAGCAGCGCGACTAGCGGGGAGTACAATGAGCAGTTCTTC.

This chain joins TRBV28 and TRBJ2-7; weak D call: TRBD2 (5 bases). Per germline, CDR1 MDHEN and CDR2 SYDVKM. The CDR3 totals 15 residues. Trimming took 5 bases from V and 4 from J, leaving 18 bases between them. CDR3: CASSPPRGVSYEQYF. The CDR3 nucleotides read TGTGCCAGCAGTCCTCCTCGGGGAGTATCTTACGAGCAGTACTTC.

This chain links TRBV27 with TRBJ2-3, with D unresolved. Germline CDR1 is MNHEY and CDR2 is SMNVEV (reference sequence). The CDR3 is made up of 12 amino acids. With 5 bases removed from V and 2 bases from J, the gap between germline ends came to 5 bases. The CDR3 sequence is CASSPDTDTQYF. The CDR3 nucleotides are TGTGCCAGCAGTCCCGACACAGATACGCAGTATTTT.

The rearrangement links TRBV6-1 to TRBJ1-6, with 7 bases lining up with TRBD1. The CDR3 extends over 17 amino acids. CDR1 MNHNS and CDR2 SASEGT come from the germline V gene. The ends lost 2 bases at V and 4 bases at J; junction bases unmatched: 8. CDR3 in DNA: TGTGCCAGCAGTGAATCCGGGACAGCCTTTTATAATTCACCCCTCCACTTT. This sequence encodes CASSESGTAFYNSPLHF.

The chain has TRBV4-1 and TRBJ2-7; D is uncertain. Trimming cost V 1 base and J 4 bases, with 11 bases left between them. Germline V gives CDR1 MGHRA, CDR2 YSYEKL. The CDR3 runs 14 residues. This CDR3 reads CASSQGLGGYEQYF. CDR3 sequence (DNA): TGCGCCAGCAGCCAAGGGTTAGGCGGTTACGAGCAGTACTTC.

Only one count was recorded for this clone. This chain joins TRBV2 and TRBJ2-1; 7 bases align to TRBD2. After removal of 3 bases from V and 10 bases from J, the junction contained 6 bases not matched to a gene. Per the germline V gene, CDR1 is SNHLY and CDR2 is FYNNEI. The CDR3 runs to 13 residues. CDR3 amino acids: CASSERLAEEQFF. For the CDR3, the DNA is TGTGCCAGCAGTGAGAGGCTAGCGGAGGAGCAGTTCTTC.

The chain has TRBV5-5 and TRBJ2-7, with D perhaps TRBD2 (5 bases). Germline V gene data show CDR1 as SGHKS and CDR2 as YYEKEE (reference sequence). The CDR3 loop spans 13 amino acids. V lost 4 bases and J lost 2, with 10 bases in between. In nucleotides, the CDR3 is TGTGCCAGCAGCGTCGGGATTCCCTACGAGCAGTACTTC. It yields the protein CASSVGIPYEQYF.

The chain has TRBV30 and TRBJ1-4; D is unresolved. Germline CDR1 GTSNPN, CDR2 SVGIG (reference sequence). V lost 3 bases and J lost 5, with 13 bases in between. The CDR3 is 14 residues long. Here the CDR3 reads CAWRSLQENEKLFF. DNA for the CDR3: TGTGCCTGGAGGTCACTCCAGGAGAATGAAAAACTGTTTTTT.

The gene calls are TRBV14 and TRBJ1-3; D is uncertain. V was shortened by 2 bases and J by 0 bases, with 14 bases between the two germline ends. The CDR3 has 17 residues. Per germline, CDR1 SGHDN and CDR2 FVKESK. CDR3 in amino acids: CASSQYQLQTSGNTIYF. CDR3 bases: TGTGCCAGCAGCCAATACCAACTCCAAACCTCTGGAAACACCATATATTTT.

To note about this clone: The sample contains more than one DNA sequence encoding this CDR3. The gene calls are TRBV30 and TRBJ1-1; D remains ambiguous. V was cut by 2 bases and J by 1 base, with 5 bases left in between. This CDR3 contains 12 residues. Germline loops: CDR1 GTSNPN, CDR2 SVGIG (reference sequence). The CDR3 region is CAWSPSNTEAFF. The CDR3 DNA sequence: TGTGCCTGGAGTCCGTCGAACACTGAAGCTTTCTTT. The whole variable domain, remainder taken from reference TRBV30 and TRBJ1-1, is SQTIHQWPATLVQPVGSPLSLECTVEGTSNPNLYWYRQAAGRGLQLLFYSVGIGQISSEVPQNLSASRPQDRQFILSSKKLLLSDSGFYLCAWSPSNTEAFFGQGTRLTVV.